The source of this T cell receptor beta chain is a study of T cell responses to AZD1222 COVID-19 vaccine. Study findings and constraints: Among those given AZD1222, only five to seven were seropositive at baseline. Donors were chiefly white British, with a greater number of females, and clonal diversity was perhaps underestimated.

TCRdb's table, derived via immunoSEQ multiplex PCR, lists solely in-frame clones and lacks some. The sample has about 110,000 clones, about 88% seen once; the top ten hold approximately 45%. Germline values: CDR1 DFQATT, CDR2 SNEGSKA (reference sequence). The CDR3 is made up of 13 amino acids. V dropped 3 bases and J dropped 0 bases, with 9 bases sitting between them. Remarks on this clone: Its target is not known.

The sequencing used peripheral blood, collected 28 days after the second AZD1222 dose. The receptor's source is an adult who received the AZD1222 COVID-19 vaccine. This chain links TRBV20-1 with TRBJ2-7, with unresolved D. The CDR3 loop is CSASRGNSYEQYF. In nucleotides, the CDR3 is TGCAGTGCTAGTAGAGGAAACTCCTACGAGCAGTACTTC.